The 27 T cell receptor beta chains below come from one sample, sequenced in a study of T cell repertoires in cytomegalovirus infection. No cognate antigen is known for these TCRs. TCRdb re-called the reads through MiXCR, storing one row per CDR3 protein. The table shows about 140,000 distinct CDR3 sequences, with about 32% occurring only once. The specimen was CD8+ T cells from cultured PBMCs, collected from culture after CMV antigen stimulation. The receptors shown here come from a human donor in good health (CMV status not recorded). Some clones in this sample may be carry-over from other donors' samples.

This clonotype was counted only a few times. The rearrangement uses TRBV4-3 and TRBJ2-7; 9 bases match TRBD1. The CDR3 contains 15 residues. Germline values: CDR1 LGHNA, CDR2 YSLEER. J was trimmed by 7 bases and V by 1 base; bases with no gene match: 8. CDR3 nucleotide sequence: TGCGCCAGCAGCCAAGTGGCGGGACAGGGTGGTGAGCAGTACTTC. Amino acids: CASSQVAGQGGEQYF.

The rearrangement uses TRBV2 and TRBJ2-7; no firm D call. Germline-derived CDR1 and CDR2 are SNHLY and FYNNEI. The V end was cut by 4 bases, the J end by 6 bases, with 10 bases between. The CDR3 extends over 12 amino acids. CDR3 in DNA: TGTGCCAGCAGTGTAGGTCTCAGCGAGCAGTACTTC. Its protein product is CASSVGLSEQYF.

Points on this clonotype: Since the CDR3 does not end with the conserved phenylalanine or tryptophan, this likely comes from a read error. J is TRBJ2-5 and V is TRBV7-6; D not resolved. Trimming cost V 5 bases and J 4 bases, with 17 bases left between them. In germline, CDR1 is SGHVS, CDR2 FNYEAQ. The CDR3 runs to 15 residues. The DNA for the CDR3 is TGTGCCAGCAGCCCGGAGACCAGCCTAGGAGAGACCCAGTACTCC. It yields the protein CASSPETSLGETQYS.

The rearrangement joins TRBV11-2 to TRBJ2-5; TRBD2 aligns across 10 bases. The CDR3 totals 17 residues. In germline, CDR1 is SGHAT, CDR2 FQNNGV. J lost 3 bases, V lost 1 base, and 8 bases had no gene match. This CDR3 is CASSLGASGGVEETQYF. As DNA, the CDR3 is TGTGCCAGCAGCTTAGGGGCCAGCGGGGGGGTGGAAGAGACCCAGTACTTC.

This clonotype turned up a few times. The chain links TRBV7-9 to TRBJ2-3; TRBD1 agrees at 9 bases. Per germline, CDR1 SEHNR and CDR2 FQNEAQ (reference sequence). Losses at the gene ends were 5 bases for V and 0 bases for J; bases not matched to a gene: 6. CDR3 length: 16 residues. CDR3 protein: CASSPRDRGSTDTQYF. The CDR3 DNA sequence: TGTGCCAGCAGCCCCCGAGACAGGGGGAGCACAGATACGCAGTATTTT. The full variable domain, rest sourced from reference TRBV7-9 and TRBJ2-3, is DTGVSQNPRHKITKRGQNVTFRCDPISEHNRLYWYRQTLGQGPEFLTYFQNEAQLEKSRLLSDRFSAERPKGSFSTLEIQRTEQGDSAMYLCASSPRDRGSTDTQYFGPGTRLTVL.

This clonotype appeared a few times. J is TRBJ1-1 and V is TRBV4-1; the D gene is possibly TRBD1 (5 bases). V lost 0 bases and J lost 2, with 16 bases in between. The CDR3 is 17 residues long. Germline V gene sequence: CDR1 MGHRA, CDR2 YSYEKL. The CDR3 sequence: CASSQDQRGPPNTEAFF. The CDR3 bases are TGCGCCAGCAGCCAAGACCAGAGGGGCCCACCTAACACTGAAGCTTTCTTT.

The chain links TRBV11-2 to TRBJ2-7, with 9 bases aligning to TRBD1. The CDR3 runs to 16 residues. The V and J ends lost 3 bases and 3 bases, in that order; junction bases with no gene match: 9. CDR1 and CDR2 (germline): SGHAT, FQNNGV. The CDR3 sequence: CASSFGGTGIGYEQYF. The CDR3 DNA sequence: TGTGCCAGCAGCTTCGGAGGGACAGGGATAGGCTACGAGCAGTACTTC. Using reference TRBV11-2 and TRBJ2-7 for the parts outside the CDR3, the full variable domain is EAGVAQSPRYKIIEKRQSVAFWCNPISGHATLYWYQQILGQGPKLLIQFQNNGVVDDSQLPKDRFSAERLKGVDSTLKIQPAKLEDSAVYLCASSFGGTGIGYEQYFGPGTRLTVT.

V gene TRBV14 combines with J gene TRBJ2-2, with D possibly matching TRBD1 (6 bases). V shed 1 base and J shed 5 bases, with 14 bases lying between them. Germline assignment: CDR1 SGHDN and CDR2 FVKESK. This CDR3 has 16 amino acids. The CDR3 bases are TGTGCCAGCAGCCAAGTGTACGGCCAGGGGACCGGGGAGCTGTTTTTT. It translates to CASSQVYGQGTGELFF.

This clonotype appeared many times. The V call is TRBV7-8, the J call TRBJ1-1; maybe TRBD1 (6 bases). This CDR3 spans 15 amino acids. V shed 4 bases and J shed 0 bases, with 12 bases lying between them. CDR1 is SGHVS, CDR2 FQNEAQ, per germline. As DNA, the CDR3 is TGTGCCAGCAGCTCTGGGACACTCATGAACACTGAAGCTTTCTTT. Its protein product is CASSSGTLMNTEAFF.

The chain combines TRBV10-3 with TRBJ2-2, with D hard to call. Per the germline V gene, CDR1 is ENHRY and CDR2 is SYGVKD. Trimming left V 7 bases short and J 3 bases short, with 9 bases between. The CDR3 spans 13 residues. The CDR3 spells CAITERDTGELFF. Written as DNA, the CDR3 is TGTGCCATCACCGAAAGAGACACCGGGGAGCTGTTTTTT.

A word on this clonotype: The junction departs from the called germline gene at one end, perhaps through a read error. The J gene is TRBJ1-1, the V gene TRBV5-3, with no clear D. TRBV5-3 is filed as an ORF, its function uncertain. The CDR3 extends over 14 amino acids. The CDR3 DNA follows: TGTGCCAGCAGCTTGGCCGGCGGTGCCCTGGAAGCTTTCTTT. Protein: CASSLAGGALEAFF.

The chain links TRBV11-2 to TRBJ1-4; no firm D call. The CDR3 totals 14 residues. V was trimmed by 1 base and J by 8 bases, leaving 11 bases between them. In germline, CDR1 is SGHAT, CDR2 FQNNGV. CDR3 sequence reads: CASSLAGFDEKLFF. For the CDR3, the DNA is TGTGCCAGCAGCTTAGCGGGATTTGACGAAAAACTGTTTTTT.

This clonotype was picked up many times. This chain uses TRBV7-8 with TRBJ2-5; TRBD1 or TRBD2 may be the D gene (6 bases each). Germline CDR1 reads SGHVS; CDR2 reads FQNEAQ. The V gene lost 4 bases and the J gene lost 3 bases, with 24 bases spanning the gap. The CDR3 consists of 18 residues. Written as DNA, the CDR3 is TGTGCCAGCAGCTCGAGAATCCGACTAGAGGGGGTTGAAGAGACCCAGTACTTC. Protein product: CASSSRIRLEGVEETQYF.

This clonotype was observed a handful of times. This sequence joins TRBV7-8 and TRBJ1-5; weak D call: TRBD1 (6 bases). Germline V gene data show CDR1 as SGHVS and CDR2 as FQNEAQ. This CDR3 is built from 19 residues. With 2 bases removed from V and 0 bases from J, the gap between germline ends came to 20 bases. CDR3 nucleotides: TGTGCCAGCAGCTTACCGAGGCAGGGGCGAAATCATAGCAATCAGCCCCAGCATTTT. It codes for CASSLPRQGRNHSNQPQHF.

The V gene is TRBV11-3, the J gene TRBJ2-3; D remains unclear. V was cut by 5 bases and J by 2 bases, with 8 bases left in between. The germline CDR1 and CDR2 sequences are SGHNT and YENEEA. The CDR3 is 13 amino acids. The CDR3 is CASSPPYTDTQYF. The CDR3 DNA reads as TGTGCCAGCAGCCCACCTTACACAGATACGCAGTATTTT.

The chain carries TRBV7-6 and TRBJ2-7, with TRBD2 matching 7 bases. The ends lost 3 bases at V and 3 bases at J; junction bases unmatched: 8. The length of the CDR3 is 15 residues. Germline values: CDR1 SGHVS, CDR2 FNYEAQ. This CDR3 is CASSLRAGTVYEQYF. In DNA form, the CDR3 reads TGTGCCAGCAGCTTGAGAGCGGGGACGGTCTACGAGCAGTACTTC.

This clonotype was counted only a few times. The rearrangement joins TRBV28 to TRBJ2-7, with 11 bases that match TRBD2. V was clipped by 5 bases and J by 2 bases; unmatched bases: 20. The length of the CDR3 is 20 residues. CDR1 is MDHEN and CDR2 is SYDVKM in the germline V gene. In DNA form, the CDR3 reads TGTGCCAGCAGTGCTACTGGTGTCCTAGCGGGGGGATCAGACACCTACGAGCAGTACTTC. Protein sequence: CASSATGVLAGGSDTYEQYF.

This clonotype was observed once. J is TRBJ1-2 and V is TRBV28, with a weak D call TRBD1 (6 bases). Per germline, CDR1 MDHEN and CDR2 SYDVKM. The CDR3 runs to 14 residues. V shed 3 bases and J shed 1 base, with 9 bases lying between them. The DNA for the CDR3 is TGTGCCAGCAGTTTCAGGACAGATAACTATGGCTACACCTTC. Its translation: CASSFRTDNYGYTF.

In this sample, this clonotype turned up a few times. The V and J genes are TRBV28 and TRBJ1-6; 10 bases agree with TRBD1. Germline CDR1 MDHEN, CDR2 SYDVKM. The CDR3 runs 15 residues. Germline trimming cut 8 bases from V and 10 bases from J; bases unmatched to any gene: 11. CDR3 in DNA: TGTGCCAGCGACGACAGGGGGCGGCGATTCTCACCCCTCCACTTT. It specifies CASDDRGRRFSPLHF.

In its sample, this clonotype was seen a few times. A much more abundant neighbour one base away suggests this may be a read error. The chain recombines TRBV6-6 with TRBJ2-1; D ambiguous. CDR1 and CDR2 from the germline V gene are MNHNY and SVGAGI (reference sequence). This CDR3 is 10 amino acids long. V was trimmed by 7 bases and J by 5 bases, leaving 3 bases between them. In DNA, the CDR3 is TGTGCCAGCAATAACAATGAGCAGTTCTTC. Residues: CASNNNEQFF.

The chain links TRBV19 to TRBJ2-7, with TRBD1 matching 7 bases. CDR1 is LNHDA, CDR2 SQIVND, per germline (reference sequence). V lost 6 bases, J lost 5 bases, and 10 bases stayed unmatched. This CDR3 spans 14 amino acids. In DNA, the CDR3 is TGTGCCAGTAGCCACCCGGGACAGAGCAACGAGCAGTACTTC. Translated, it gives CASSHPGQSNEQYF.

This chain joins TRBV7-9 and TRBJ2-5, with 10 bases aligning to TRBD2. The CDR3 is 16 residues long. The germline CDR1 and CDR2 sequences are SEHNR and FQNEAQ (reference sequence). V lost 8 bases and J lost 4; bases outside the gene matches: 13. The CDR3 bases are TGTGCCAGCGACGCCTCGCGAGCGGGGGGGCGAGAGACCCAGTACTTC. Its translation is CASDASRAGGRETQYF.

V gene TRBV27 combines with J gene TRBJ2-3; no reliable D call. This CDR3 spans 13 amino acids. Germline V gene lookup returns CDR1 MNHEY and CDR2 SMNVEV (reference sequence). V was trimmed by 2 bases and J by 2 bases, leaving 5 bases between them. The CDR3: CASSLTVTDTQYF. The CDR3, as DNA: TGTGCCAGCAGTTTAACCGTCACAGATACGCAGTATTTT.

The chain uses TRBV20-1 and TRBJ1-1; no reliable D call. Looked up from germline, CDR1 is DFQATT and CDR2 is SNEGSKA (reference sequence). CDR3 length: 13 amino acids. V was shortened by 6 bases and J by 3 bases, with 14 bases between the two germline ends. CDR3 sequence reads: CSALTTWDTEAFF. As DNA, the CDR3 is TGCAGTGCCCTCACTACTTGGGACACTGAAGCTTTCTTT.

The chain carries TRBV27 and TRBJ2-2; D may be TRBD1 or TRBD2 (6 bases each). The CDR3 has 14 residues. Germline values: CDR1 MNHEY, CDR2 SMNVEV (reference sequence). V was trimmed by 2 bases and J by 7 bases, leaving 11 bases between them. CDR3 DNA sequence: TGTGCCAGCAGTTTAGGGGGGCCTGGCGGGGAGCTGTTTTTT. Amino acid sequence: CASSLGGPGGELFF.

The rearrangement links TRBV7-9 to TRBJ1-1; D ambiguous. Germline V gene lookup returns CDR1 SEHNR and CDR2 FQNEAQ (reference sequence). V was clipped by 7 bases and J by 5 bases, with 14 bases between them. There are 13 residues in the CDR3. Written as DNA, the CDR3 is TGTGCCAGCATGGAGAACCCGGGGACTGAAGCTTTCTTT. Translating it yields CASMENPGTEAFF. Variable domain in full (rest from reference TRBV7-9 and TRBJ1-1): DTGVSQNPRHKITKRGQNVTFRCDPISEHNRLYWYRQTLGQGPEFLTYFQNEAQLEKSRLLSDRFSAERPKGSFSTLEIQRTEQGDSAMYLCASMENPGTEAFFGQGTRLTVV.

The chain links TRBV6-5 to TRBJ1-2; 9 nucleotides line up with TRBD1. This CDR3 comprises 15 residues. J was trimmed by 7 bases and V by 2 bases; bases with no gene match: 8. Looked up from germline, CDR1 is MNHEY and CDR2 is SVGAGI. CDR3 residues: CASSYAGQGKSGYTF. The DNA of the CDR3 is TGTGCCAGCAGTTACGCGGGACAGGGTAAAAGTGGCTACACCTTC.